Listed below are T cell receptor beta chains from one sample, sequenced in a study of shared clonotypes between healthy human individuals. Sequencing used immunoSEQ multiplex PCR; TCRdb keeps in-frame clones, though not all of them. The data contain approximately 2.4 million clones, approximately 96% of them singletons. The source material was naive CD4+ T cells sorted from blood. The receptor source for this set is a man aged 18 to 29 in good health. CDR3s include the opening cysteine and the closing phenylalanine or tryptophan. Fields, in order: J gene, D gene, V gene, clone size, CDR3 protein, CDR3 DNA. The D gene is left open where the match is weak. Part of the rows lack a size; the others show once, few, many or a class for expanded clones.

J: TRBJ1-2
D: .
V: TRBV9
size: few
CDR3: CASGSGTPQEGYTF
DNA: TGTGCCAGCGGAAGCGGGACACCTCAGGAGGGCTACACCTTC

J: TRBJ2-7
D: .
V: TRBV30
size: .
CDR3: CAWRYPGTYEQYF
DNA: TGTGCCTGGAGGTACCCCGGTACCTACGAGCAGTACTTC

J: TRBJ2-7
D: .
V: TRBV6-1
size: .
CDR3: CASSEWAGTYEQYF
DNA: TGTGCCAGCAGTGAATGGGCAGGGACCTACGAGCAGTACTTC

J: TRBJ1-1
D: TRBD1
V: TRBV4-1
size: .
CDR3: CASSHLRQGASTEAFF
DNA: TGCGCCAGCAGCCACCTTAGACAGGGTGCGTCGACTGAAGCTTTCTTT

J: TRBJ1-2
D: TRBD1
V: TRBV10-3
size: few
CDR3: CAISADRGNYGYTF
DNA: TGTGCCATCAGTGCGGACAGGGGTAACTATGGCTACACCTTC

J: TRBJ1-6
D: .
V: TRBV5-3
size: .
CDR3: CARSLRPRNSPLHF
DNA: TGTGCCAGAAGCTTGAGGCCAAGGAATTCACCCCTCCACTTT

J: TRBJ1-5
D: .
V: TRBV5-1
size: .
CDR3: CASSLAEGQPQHF
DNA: TGCGCCAGCAGCTTGGCCGAGGGTCAGCCCCAGCATTTT

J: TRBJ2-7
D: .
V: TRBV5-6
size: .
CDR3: CASSPGISYEQYF
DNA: TGTGCCAGCAGCCCCGGGATCTCCTACGAGCAGTACTTC

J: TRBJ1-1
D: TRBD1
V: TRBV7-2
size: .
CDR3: CASSSRQGAGEAFF
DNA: TGTGCCAGCAGCTCTAGACAGGGGGCGGGTGAAGCTTTCTTT

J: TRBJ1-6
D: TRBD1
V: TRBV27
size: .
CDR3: CASTLTGGLSGPLHF
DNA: TGTGCCAGCACCCTAACAGGGGGCTTGTCGGGGCCCCTCCACTTT

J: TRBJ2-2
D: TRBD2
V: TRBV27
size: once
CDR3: CASSLSLAVGGELFF
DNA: TGTGCCAGCAGTTTAAGTCTAGCGGTCGGCGGGGAGCTGTTTTTT

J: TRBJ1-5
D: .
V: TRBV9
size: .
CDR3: CASSVSGSVNQPQHF
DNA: TGTGCCAGCAGCGTTTCAGGATCCGTCAATCAGCCCCAGCATTTT

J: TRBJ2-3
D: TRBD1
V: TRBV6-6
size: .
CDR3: CASFRGLADTQYF
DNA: TGTGCCAGCTTCAGGGGGCTTGCAGATACGCAGTATTTT

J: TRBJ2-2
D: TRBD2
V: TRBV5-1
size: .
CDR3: CASLGLAGTGELFF
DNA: TGCGCCAGCCTCGGACTAGCGGGAACCGGGGAGCTGTTTTTT

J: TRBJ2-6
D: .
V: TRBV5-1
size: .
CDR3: CASSSGRRSGANVLTF
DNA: TGCGCCAGCAGCTCTGGACGGCGCTCTGGGGCCAACGTCCTGACTTTC

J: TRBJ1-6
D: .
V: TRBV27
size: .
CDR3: CASSEAGVLNSPLHF
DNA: TGTGCCAGCAGCGAAGCAGGGGTTCTTAATTCACCCCTCCACTTT

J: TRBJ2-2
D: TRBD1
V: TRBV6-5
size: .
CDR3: CASSRDRAGTGELFF
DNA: TGTGCCAGCAGTAGGGACAGGGCAGGTACCGGGGAGCTGTTTTTT

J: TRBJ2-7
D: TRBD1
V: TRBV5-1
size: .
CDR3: CASSKGQQTYEQYF
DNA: TGCGCCAGCAGCAAGGGACAGCAGACCTACGAGCAGTACTTC

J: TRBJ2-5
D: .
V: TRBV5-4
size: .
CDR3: CASSPGGRGGETQYF
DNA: TGTGCCAGCAGCCCTGGGGGCAGGGGGGGAGAGACCCAGTACTTC

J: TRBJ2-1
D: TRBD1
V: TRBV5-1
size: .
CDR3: CASSLARGRNNEQFF
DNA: TGCGCCAGCAGCTTGGCCAGGGGGCGGAACAATGAGCAGTTCTTC

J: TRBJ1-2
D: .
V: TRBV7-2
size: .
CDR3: CASSPRVSGGYTF
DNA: TGTGCCAGCAGCCCCAGGGTGTCAGGTGGCTACACCTTC

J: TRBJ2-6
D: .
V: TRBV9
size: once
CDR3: CASSLQSGGGSGANVLTF
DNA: TGTGCCAGCAGCCTACAATCTGGGGGAGGATCTGGGGCCAACGTCCTGACTTTC

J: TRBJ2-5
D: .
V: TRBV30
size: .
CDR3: CAWSVGVSGTQYF
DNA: TGTGCCTGGAGTGTAGGGGTTTCGGGGACCCAGTACTTC

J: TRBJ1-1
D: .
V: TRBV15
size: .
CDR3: CATSGRQVRDTEAFF
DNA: TGTGCCACCAGCGGGCGACAGGTACGGGACACTGAAGCTTTCTTT

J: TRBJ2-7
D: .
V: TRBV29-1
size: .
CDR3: CSVIALYEQYF
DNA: TGCAGCGTGATTGCGTTGTACGAGCAGTACTTC

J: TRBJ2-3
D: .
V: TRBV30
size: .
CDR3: CAWTPEGTQYF
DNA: TGTGCCTGGACCCCTGAGGGTACGCAGTATTTT

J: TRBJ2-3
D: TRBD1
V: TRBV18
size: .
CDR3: CASSPQGAQADTQYF
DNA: TGTGCCAGCTCACCACAGGGGGCGCAAGCAGATACGCAGTATTTT

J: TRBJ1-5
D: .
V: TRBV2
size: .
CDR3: CASSEAVSGTRNQPQHF
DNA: TGTGCCAGCAGTGAAGCGGTTTCTGGGACTCGAAATCAGCCCCAGCATTTT

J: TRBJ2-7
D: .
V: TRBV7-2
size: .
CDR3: CASSARRAPGDEQYF
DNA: TGTGCCAGCAGCGCCCGTCGGGCTCCTGGGGACGAGCAGTACTTC

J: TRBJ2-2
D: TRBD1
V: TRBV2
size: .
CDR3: CASTEQGAGTGELFF
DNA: TGTGCCAGCACAGAACAGGGGGCGGGCACCGGGGAGCTGTTTTTT

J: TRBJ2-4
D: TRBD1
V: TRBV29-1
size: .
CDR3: CSAGQGQNIQYF
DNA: TGCAGCGCGGGACAGGGGCAAAACATTCAGTACTTC

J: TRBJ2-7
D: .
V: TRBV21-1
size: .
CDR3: CASSKGDSYEQYF
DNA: TGTGCCAGCAGCAAAGGGGACAGCTACGAGCAGTACTTC

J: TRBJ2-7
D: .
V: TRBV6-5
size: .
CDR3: CASSYRAGAYEQYF
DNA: TGTGCCAGCAGTTATCGGGCAGGGGCCTACGAGCAGTACTTC

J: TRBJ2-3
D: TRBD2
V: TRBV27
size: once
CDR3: CASSLSPGLANTDTQYF
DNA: TGTGCCAGCAGTTTATCCCCGGGACTAGCGAACACAGATACGCAGTATTTT

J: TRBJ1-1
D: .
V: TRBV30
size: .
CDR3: CAWSVYRSPAAGQEAFF
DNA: TGTGCCTGGAGTGTATATAGGTCGCCTGCGGCAGGCCAAGAAGCTTTCTTT

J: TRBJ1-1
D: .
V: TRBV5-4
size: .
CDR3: CAGAPGPMNTEAFF
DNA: TGTGCCGGGGCACCCGGGCCGATGAACACTGAAGCTTTCTTT

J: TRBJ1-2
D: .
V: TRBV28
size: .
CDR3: CATQVRINYGYTF
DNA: TGTGCCACCCAGGTACGGATTAACTATGGCTACACCTTC

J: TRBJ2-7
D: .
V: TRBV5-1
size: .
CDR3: CASSLGRPPIYEQYF
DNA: TGCGCCAGCAGCTTGGGCAGGCCACCCATCTACGAGCAGTACTTC

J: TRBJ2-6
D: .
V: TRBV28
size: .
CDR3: CASSSPGPGANVLTF
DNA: TGTGCCAGCAGTAGTCCAGGGCCCGGGGCCAACGTCCTGACTTTC

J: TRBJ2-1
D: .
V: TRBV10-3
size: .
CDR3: CAIRTHRDGGHNEQFF
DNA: TGTGCCATCAGGACCCACCGGGACGGGGGACACAATGAGCAGTTCTTC

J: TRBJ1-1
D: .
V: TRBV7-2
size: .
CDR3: CASSLEGQVGTEAFF
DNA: TGTGCCAGCAGCTTAGAGGGGCAGGTGGGCACTGAAGCTTTCTTT

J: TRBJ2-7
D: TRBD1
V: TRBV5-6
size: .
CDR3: CASIMAGQGTSYEQYF
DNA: TGTGCCAGCATCATGGCAGGACAGGGCACTTCCTACGAGCAGTACTTC

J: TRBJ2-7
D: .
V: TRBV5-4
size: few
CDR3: CASSSGVQPGEQYF
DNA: TGTGCCAGCAGCTCTGGGGTGCAACCCGGCGAGCAGTACTTC